The 28 T cell receptor beta chains below all came from one sample that was sequenced in a study of blood T cell repertoires in COVID-19. Here immunoSEQ multiplex PCR was the method, and the copy in TCRdb shows in-frame clones only, minus some. Here the sample spans 350,000 to 450,000 clones, 70% to 90% being singletons. The specimen was PBMCs or T cells enriched from blood (not recorded which). The receptor set was obtained from a woman aged 18-35 years who had been exposed to COVID-19.

The chain is built from TRBV5-1 and TRBJ2-5, with TRBD2 as a possible D gene (6 bases). Germline values: CDR1 SGHRS, CDR2 YFSETQ. This CDR3 is 12 amino acids long. Trimming pared 3 bases from V and 6 bases from J, leaving 9 bases between. CDR3 loop: CASSWDSKTQYF. DNA of the CDR3: TGCGCCAGCAGCTGGGACTCCAAGACCCAGTACTTC.

The chain carries TRBV4-1 and TRBJ2-1; a possible D gene is TRBD1 (6 bases). The V end was cut by 1 base, the J end by 6 bases, with 13 bases between. Germline CDR1 and CDR2: MGHRA and YSYEKL. This CDR3 spans 15 amino acids. DNA of the CDR3: TGCGCCAGCAGCCAAGTGGGGGCGGCATTCAATGAGCAGTTCTTC. As protein: CASSQVGAAFNEQFF.

V is TRBV7-8 and J is TRBJ1-1; 7 bases are a match to TRBD1. Germline assignment: CDR1 SGHVS and CDR2 FQNEAQ. The length of the CDR3 is 20 residues. V lost 1 base, J lost 5 bases, and 22 bases stayed unmatched. CDR3 nucleotide sequence: TGTGCCAGCAGCTTAGACTTATGGGTTAGGGACAGAAACGAGGGGACTGAAGCTTTCTTT. Its translation is CASSLDLWVRDRNEGTEAFF. The complete variable domain, with remaining parts taken from reference TRBV7-8 and TRBJ1-1, reads GAGVSQSPRYKVAKRGQDVALRCDPISGHVSLFWYQQALGQGPEFLTYFQNEAQLDKSGLPSDRFFAERPEGSVSTLKIQRTQQEDSAVYLCASSLDLWVRDRNEGTEAFFGQGTRLTVV.

The rearrangement joins TRBV4-1 to TRBJ2-5, with 8 bases aligning to TRBD1. V gave up 4 bases and J gave up 2 bases; unmatched junction bases: 12. The germline gives CDR1 MGHRA, CDR2 YSYEKL. CDR3 length: 17 residues. CDR3: CASSRTTGTGIQETQYF. The CDR3 DNA sequence: TGCGCCAGCAGCCGAACAACCGGGACAGGTATACAAGAGACCCAGTACTTC.

As DNA, the CDR3 is TGTGCCTCCGGGCGGGGGGTCACAGATACGCAGTATTTT. Amino acids: CASGRGVTDTQYF. This chain uses TRBV27 with TRBJ2-3; 8 bases agree with TRBD2. V was clipped by 11 bases and J by 2 bases; unmatched bases: 6. This CDR3 spans 13 amino acids. Per germline, CDR1 MNHEY and CDR2 SMNVEV (reference sequence).

This clone was seen just once. The CDR3, as DNA: TGTGCCAGCTCACCCGGACAGATTTCAACTAATGAAAAACTGTTTTTT. It yields the protein CASSPGQISTNEKLFF. V gene TRBV18 combines with J gene TRBJ1-4, with a possible D match to TRBD1 (6 bases). V lost 3 bases and J lost 0, with 11 bases in between. This CDR3 comprises 16 residues. Germline V gives CDR1 KGHSH, CDR2 LQKENI.

The chain couples TRBV25-1 to TRBJ1-2; a possible D gene is TRBD1 (6 bases). CDR3 length: 13 amino acids. Germline V CDR1 and CDR2: MGHDK, SYGVNS. The ends were cut back, 4 bases at V and 6 bases at J, with 12 bases in the middle. DNA for the CDR3: TGTGCCAGCAGTGTCCTCGGACAGCATGGCTACACCTTC. Translating it yields CASSVLGQHGYTF.

This clone was seen a single time. V and J are TRBV7-9 and TRBJ1-5, with D possibly being TRBD1 (5 bases). Trimming removed 6 bases at V and 3 bases at J, with 12 bases between. Germline V gene data show CDR1 as SEHNR and CDR2 as FQNEAQ (reference sequence). The CDR3 has 14 residues. Here the CDR3 reads CASSSGEHNQPQHF. CDR3 in DNA: TGTGCCAGCAGTTCGGGGGAGCACAATCAGCCCCAGCATTTT.

This chain links TRBV4-1 with TRBJ1-5; D is possibly TRBD1 (6 bases). With 0 bases removed from V and 7 bases from J, the gap between germline ends came to 13 bases. This CDR3 is 15 amino acids long. Looked up from germline, CDR1 is MGHRA and CDR2 is YSYEKL. The DNA for the CDR3 is TGCGCCAGCAGCCAAGAAGGGGGGGGAAGGCAGCCCCAGCATTTT. The encoded protein is CASSQEGGGRQPQHF.

The V call is TRBV5-4, the J call TRBJ1-2; D gene uncertain. The CDR3 spans 12 residues. Germline V gene lookup returns CDR1 SGHNT and CDR2 YYREEE (reference sequence). V dropped 4 bases and J dropped 6 bases, with 10 bases sitting between them. The CDR3 DNA is TGTGCCAGCAGCATCCTCCAGGATGGCTACACCTTC. It is translated as CASSILQDGYTF.

This clone has a handful of counts. The chain joins TRBV3-1 (or the pseudogene TRBV3-2) to TRBJ1-3; D uncertain. V was clipped by 1 base and J by 0 bases, with 13 bases between them. CDR3 length: 17 amino acids. Germline loops: CDR1 LGHDT, CDR2 YNNKEL (reference sequence). CDR3 DNA sequence: TGTGCCAGCAGCCAAGCCGGGTGGCAACTCTCTGGAAACACCATATATTTT. Its protein product is CASSQAGWQLSGNTIYF.

The chain has TRBV30 and TRBJ2-5, with D tentatively TRBD2 (6 bases). Germline V lookup: CDR1 GTSNPN, CDR2 SVGIG (reference sequence). The CDR3 totals 13 residues. Trimming cost V 0 bases and J 5 bases, with 10 bases left between them. The CDR3 coding sequence is TGTGCCTGGAGTGTACACAGCGGGGAGACCCAGTACTTC. Encoded protein: CAWSVHSGETQYF.

The chain uses TRBV28 and TRBJ1-2; D remains ambiguous. The CDR3 has 12 amino acids. Germline V CDR1 and CDR2: MDHEN, SYDVKM. V lost 7 bases and J 4 bases, leaving 10 bases between the germline ends. CDR3 sequence reads: CASTPGGYGYTF. CDR3 in DNA: TGTGCCAGCACTCCGGGTGGCTATGGCTACACCTTC.

The chain combines TRBV3-1 (or the pseudogene TRBV3-2) with TRBJ2-1; 9 bases fit TRBD2. CDR1 and CDR2 (germline): LGHDT, YNNKEL (reference sequence). The V and J ends lost 1 base and 6 bases, in that order; junction bases with no gene match: 13. The CDR3 contains 18 residues. CDR3 loop: CASSQGRAGGPAGNEQFF. In DNA, the CDR3 is TGTGCCAGCAGCCAAGGTCGAGCGGGAGGCCCCGCAGGCAATGAGCAGTTCTTC.

The gene calls are TRBV20-1 and TRBJ2-7; no clear D. The CDR3 is 14 amino acids. Germline CDR1 reads DFQATT; CDR2 reads SNEGSKA (reference sequence). Trimming cost V 3 bases and J 0 bases, with 12 bases left between them. CDR3 sequence (DNA): TGCAGTGCTAGTGGTAGTTCCCGCTCCTACGAGCAGTACTTC. It specifies CSASGSSRSYEQYF.

The CDR3 is CASSYDPARITDTQYF. For the CDR3, the DNA is TGTGCCAGCAGTTACGATCCCGCCAGGATCACAGATACGCAGTATTTT. This chain uses TRBV6-2 or TRBV6-3 with TRBJ2-3; D is ambiguous. This CDR3 comprises 16 residues. Trimming stripped 2 bases from V and 2 bases from J, with 14 bases between. Germline V gene lookup returns CDR1 MNHEY and CDR2 SVGEGT.

This clone has a single count. The V gene is TRBV3-1 (or the pseudogene TRBV3-2), the J gene TRBJ1-6; 8 bases fit TRBD1. CDR1 and CDR2 (germline): LGHDT, YNNKEL (reference sequence). The V segment lost 3 bases and the J segment 9 bases; nucleotides outside the gene matches: 4. The CDR3 runs to 14 residues. The DNA for the CDR3 is TGTGCCAGCAGCCATCAGGGGGCCGCTTCACCCCTCCACTTT. This translates into CASSHQGAASPLHF.

The genes are TRBV19 and TRBJ2-7; D not resolved. The CDR3 runs to 14 residues. CDR1 and CDR2 from the germline V gene are LNHDA and SQIVND (reference sequence). Trimming took 2 bases from V and 2 from J, leaving 10 bases between them. CDR3 in DNA: TGTGCCAGTAGTATAACGACTGTAACCTACGAGCAGTACTTC. Translating it yields CASSITTVTYEQYF.

The rearrangement joins TRBV3-1 (or the pseudogene TRBV3-2) to TRBJ2-5, with D possibly TRBD1 on 6 matching bases. The CDR3 runs 15 residues. The germline V gene encodes CDR1 LGHDT and CDR2 YNNKEL (reference sequence). V lost 6 bases and J 4 bases, leaving 18 bases between the germline ends. CDR3 nucleotides: TGTGCCAGCAGTCGTGGGGCAGGGGTACGAGAGACCCAGTACTTC. This codes for CASSRGAGVRETQYF.

The chain links TRBV7-2 to TRBJ2-7; 10 nucleotides agree with TRBD2. The V segment lost 3 bases and the J segment 6 bases; nucleotides outside the gene matches: 5. The CDR3 is 14 residues long. Germline V CDR1 and CDR2: SGHTA, FQGNSA. Here the CDR3 DNA reads TGTGCCAGCAGCTTTGGTACTAGCGGGGCCGAGCAGTACTTC. Its translation: CASSFGTSGAEQYF.

The J gene is TRBJ1-1, the V gene TRBV10-1; D is possibly TRBD1 (5 bases). The germline CDR1 and CDR2 sequences are WNHNN and SYGVQD (reference sequence). Trimming left V 2 bases short and J 1 base short, with 14 bases between. The CDR3 spans 16 residues. CDR3 sequence: CASSEPWTGGNTEAFF. Written as DNA, the CDR3 is TGCGCCAGCAGTGAGCCCTGGACGGGGGGGAACACTGAAGCTTTCTTT.

This clone was detected only once. The gene calls are TRBV19 and TRBJ2-1; 14 bases are a match to TRBD2. CDR1 and CDR2 (germline): LNHDA, SQIVND (reference sequence). The CDR3 runs 16 residues. V gave up 6 bases and J gave up 6 bases; unmatched junction bases: 7. DNA of the CDR3: TGTGCCAGTAGACAGGGGACTAGCGGGAGCTTCAATGAGCAGTTCTTC. It yields the protein CASRQGTSGSFNEQFF.

The V and J genes are TRBV27 and TRBJ2-7; no definite D call. The CDR3 loop spans 13 amino acids. V dropped 3 bases and J dropped 3 bases, with 9 bases sitting between them. CDR1 MNHEY and CDR2 SMNVEV come from the germline V gene (reference sequence). The CDR3 region has the DNA TGTGCCAGCAGTTTCTCTGGCAACTACGAGCAGTACTTC. Its protein is CASSFSGNYEQYF.

The chain has TRBV19 and TRBJ1-1; 7 nucleotides agree with TRBD1. Germline CDR1 reads LNHDA; CDR2 reads SQIVND (reference sequence). The trim removed 10 bases at V and 7 bases at J, leaving 6 bases unmatched. The CDR3 sequence is 11 residues long. The CDR3 DNA reads TGTGCCACCACAGGGGCGGTTGAAGCTTTCTTT. Amino acid sequence: CATTGAVEAFF.

The V and J genes are TRBV6-5 and TRBJ2-2; 12 nucleotides agree with TRBD2. Germline V gives CDR1 MNHEY, CDR2 SVGAGI. CDR3 length: 15 residues. Trimming at V came to 9 bases and at J to 5 bases, leaving 7 bases not matched to a gene. The CDR3 here is CASSSGRAWTGELFF. CDR3 in DNA: TGTGCCAGTTCTAGCGGGAGGGCCTGGACCGGGGAGCTGTTTTTT.

Regarding this clone: Germline is not matched at one junction end, which may reflect a read error. The chain links TRBV27 to TRBJ1-2; perhaps TRBD1 as D (6 bases). The CDR3 covers 12 residues. Germline V gene lookup returns CDR1 MNHEY and CDR2 SMNVEV (reference sequence). CDR3 sequence: CASRDRNFGYTF. In DNA form, the CDR3 reads TGTGCCAGCCGCGACAGGAACTTTGGCTACACCTTC.

This chain uses TRBV7-9 with TRBJ1-4, with 10 bases that match TRBD1. Germline assignment: CDR1 SEHNR and CDR2 FQNEAQ (reference sequence). V was pared by 2 bases and J by 8 bases, with 5 bases of the junction left unmatched. The CDR3 covers 15 residues. The CDR3 DNA reads as TGTGCCAGCAGCTTATCCGGGACAGGGGACGAAAAACTGTTTTTT. It is translated as CASSLSGTGDEKLFF.

The V gene is TRBV27, the J gene TRBJ2-7; D might be TRBD2 (5 bases). In germline, CDR1 is MNHEY, CDR2 SMNVEV (reference sequence). V gave up 1 base and J gave up 4 bases, with 11 bases separating them. The length of the CDR3 is 14 residues. CDR3 nucleotides: TGTGCCAGCAGTTTATTTACAAGCGGTTACGAGCAGTACTTC. Translated, it gives CASSLFTSGYEQYF.